Below, 30 T cell receptor beta chains from the same sample are listed, as sequenced in a study of PD-1 blockade in classical Hodgkin lymphoma. The assay was immunoSEQ multiplex PCR, and TCRdb's table has in-frame clones only and misses some. The sample yields about 47,000 clones, about 80% seen once. Time point specified: cycle 4 day 1 (C4D1), after 6 weeks of nivolumab. In every patient, relapse followed autologous stem cell transplantation, while exposure to brentuximab vedotin differed. The sample in question was peripheral blood mononuclear cells (PBMCs), obtained before the fourth cycle of nivolumab. The source of these receptors is a human donor with classical Hodgkin lymphoma.

The V gene is TRBV4-1, the J gene TRBJ1-2, with no clear D. Trimming removed 0 bases from V and 9 bases from J, with 11 bases in between. Germline V CDR1 and CDR2: MGHRA, YSYEKL. This CDR3 region has 13 residues. The CDR3 region is CASSQERRASYTF. CDR3 DNA: TGCGCCAGCAGCCAAGAAAGGAGGGCGAGCTACACCTTC.

V usage is TRBV20-1 and J usage is TRBJ1-2, with D hard to call. The germline V gene has CDR1 DFQATT and CDR2 SNEGSKA (reference sequence). CDR3 length: 11 amino acids. Deletions cut 2 bases from V and 7 bases from J, with 8 bases between. CDR3 nucleotides: TGCAGTGCTAGAAAGTCAAGTGGCTACACCTTC. Translating gives CSARKSSGYTF.

V gene TRBV15 combines with J gene TRBJ2-5; 10 nucleotides line up with TRBD1. CDR1 and CDR2 (germline): LNHNV, YYDKDF (reference sequence). This CDR3 is built from 15 residues. The trim removed 4 bases at V and 5 bases at J, leaving 7 bases unmatched. The CDR3 nucleotides are TGTGCCACCAGCATCAGACAGGGGGCCGGGGAGACCCAGTACTTC. This codes for CATSIRQGAGETQYF.

The chain is built from TRBV19 and TRBJ1-2; no clear D. The CDR3 is 14 residues long. The germline V gene encodes CDR1 LNHDA and CDR2 SQIVND (reference sequence). Trimming took off 5 bases at V and 0 bases at J, with 10 bases between the two ends. The CDR3 nucleotides read TGTGCCAGTAGTGTCCGGGCCGCTAACTATGGCTACACCTTC. Amino acids: CASSVRAANYGYTF.

The rearrangement uses TRBV18 and TRBJ2-7; possibly TRBD1 or TRBD2 for D (5 bases each). This CDR3 comprises 16 residues. The V end was cut by 0 bases, the J end by 3 bases, with 15 bases between. The germline CDR1 and CDR2 sequences are KGHSH and LQKENI. CDR3 residues: CASSPPGRVPNYEQYF. The CDR3 DNA is TGTGCCAGCTCACCACCGGGACGGGTACCTAACTACGAGCAGTACTTC.

The chain has TRBV11-3 and TRBJ2-7, with 7 nucleotides matching TRBD1. The CDR3 contains 15 residues. CDR1 and CDR2 from the germline V gene are SGHNT and YENEEA. Trimming cost V 5 bases and J 1 base; bases outside gene matches: 8. DNA of the CDR3: TGTGCCAGCAGCCCAGTGGGGACAGCTTCCTACGAGCAGTACTTC. Residues: CASSPVGTASYEQYF.

This chain uses TRBV5-1 with TRBJ2-5; D not resolved. The germline V gene encodes CDR1 SGHRS and CDR2 YFSETQ. CDR3 length: 11 amino acids. Trimming stripped 3 bases from V and 4 bases from J, with 4 bases between. The DNA of the CDR3 is TGCGCCAGCAGCTCATCAGAGACCCAGTACTTC. It translates to CASSSSETQYF. Looking up the rest from reference TRBV5-1 and TRBJ2-5 gives the full variable domain: KAGVTQTPRYLIKTRGQQVTLSCSPISGHRSVSWYQQTPGQGLQFLFEYFSETQRNKGNFPGRFSGRQFSNSRSEMNVSTLELGDSALYLCASSSSETQYFGPGTRLLVL.

The chain links TRBV5-6 to TRBJ2-7, with 8 bases that match TRBD2. V gave up 0 bases and J gave up 6 bases; unmatched junction bases: 5. The CDR3 runs 14 residues. Germline CDR1 reads SGHDT; CDR2 reads YYEEEE. The CDR3 spells CASSLGAGVGEQYF. The CDR3 region has the DNA TGTGCCAGCAGCTTGGGAGCGGGAGTCGGCGAGCAGTACTTC.

By sample share, this clone is medium-sized. The chain couples TRBV6-5 to TRBJ1-2; perhaps TRBD1 as D (5 bases). There are 12 residues in the CDR3. Germline V gives CDR1 MNHEY, CDR2 SVGAGI. V shed 2 bases and J shed 4 bases, with 5 bases lying between them. CDR3 sequence: CASSYGGYGYTF. The CDR3 nucleotides are TGTGCCAGCAGTTACGGGGGCTATGGCTACACCTTC.

The chain employs TRBV27 and TRBJ2-1; TRBD2 agrees at 12 bases. In germline, CDR1 is MNHEY, CDR2 SMNVEV (reference sequence). The V segment lost 3 bases and the J segment 9 bases; nucleotides outside the gene matches: 9. The CDR3 totals 16 residues. CDR3 bases: TGTGCCAGCAGTTTTCAATCTAGCGGGAGGGCCTCTGAGCAGTTCTTC. It codes for CASSFQSSGRASEQFF.

The V gene is TRBV27, the J gene TRBJ1-6; D possibly corresponds to TRBD1 (5 bases). Trimming cost V 3 bases and J 5 bases, with 11 bases left between them. The germline gives CDR1 MNHEY, CDR2 SMNVEV (reference sequence). The CDR3 is 15 residues long. In DNA, the CDR3 is TGTGCCAGCAGTTTCTTAGGGGAGGATAATTCACCCCTCCACTTT. This gives the protein CASSFLGEDNSPLHF.

To note about this clone: A junction end diverges from the germline sequence, so it may reflect a read error. The sample contains more than one DNA sequence encoding this CDR3. The rearrangement links TRBV30 to TRBJ2-1, with TRBD2 identical over 7 bases. Per the germline V gene, CDR1 is GTSNPN and CDR2 is SVGIG (reference sequence). The CDR3 sequence is 13 residues long. The CDR3 loop reads CALGAGAYNEQFF. Here the CDR3 DNA reads TGCGCCTTGGGCGCGGGAGCTTACAATGAGCAGTTCTTC.

Concerning this clone: Its ends do not fully match the called genes, so a read error is possible. The CDR3 DNA follows: TGCAGCGCCTCGAATTTTAGACCGGGACATAGCTCCTACGAGCAGTGCTTC. Translation: CSASNFRPGHSSYEQCF. The V and J genes are TRBV29-1 and TRBJ2-7; possible D gene TRBD1, 6 bases. The CDR3 has 17 amino acids. The germline V gene has CDR1 SQVTM and CDR2 ANQGSEA.

This clone has just a few counts. The gene calls are TRBV7-9 and TRBJ1-1, with no clear D. The V end was cut by 4 bases, the J end by 3 bases, with 6 bases between. Germline V lookup: CDR1 SEHNR, CDR2 FQNEAQ (reference sequence). CDR3 length: 12 amino acids. The CDR3, as DNA: TGTGCCAGCAGCTGGAGTGACACTGAAGCTTTCTTT. It codes for CASSWSDTEAFF.

The chain uses TRBV27 and TRBJ2-2; 11 nucleotides align to TRBD1. Germline V CDR1 and CDR2: MNHEY, SMNVEV (reference sequence). The ends lost 8 bases at V and 7 bases at J; junction bases unmatched: 3. The CDR3 is 13 amino acids. CDR3 amino acids: CASRTGGVGELFF. CDR3 in DNA: TGTGCCAGCCGGACAGGGGGCGTCGGGGAGCTGTTTTTT.

This chain connects TRBV29-1 to TRBJ1-1; TRBD1 agrees at 9 bases. Per the germline V gene, CDR1 is SQVTM and CDR2 is ANQGSEA. The CDR3 consists of 16 residues. Losses at the gene ends were 4 bases for V and 0 bases for J; bases not matched to a gene: 9. The DNA for the CDR3 is TGCAGCGTTGTCGACAGGGGGGATGTACTGAACACTGAAGCTTTCTTT. This translates into CSVVDRGDVLNTEAFF.

By share of the sample, this clone is medium-sized. The V call is TRBV6-6, the J call TRBJ2-7, with 9 bases lining up with TRBD2. This CDR3 is 16 amino acids long. In germline, CDR1 is MNHNY, CDR2 SVGAGI (reference sequence). The V and J ends lost 7 bases and 3 bases, in that order; junction bases with no gene match: 13. Here the CDR3 reads CASTQQALSGSYEQYF. The DNA for the CDR3 is TGTGCCAGCACCCAGCAGGCACTTAGCGGGAGCTACGAGCAGTACTTC.

The chain employs TRBV30 and TRBJ1-1; the D gene is possibly TRBD1 (5 bases). The CDR3 has 14 amino acids. V was clipped by 4 bases and J by 4 bases, with 16 bases between them. Looked up from germline, CDR1 is GTSNPN and CDR2 is SVGIG (reference sequence). CDR3 DNA sequence: TGTGCCTGGACGAGGGGTCAGAGCGGCACTGAAGCTTTCTTT. Translated: CAWTRGQSGTEAFF.

The chain employs TRBV2 and TRBJ2-3; maybe TRBD2 (5 bases). The CDR3 covers 13 residues. Germline-derived CDR1 and CDR2 are SNHLY and FYNNEI. Deletions cut 8 bases from V and 2 bases from J, with 11 bases between. The CDR3 region is CASPGLYTDTQYF. CDR3 DNA sequence: TGTGCCAGCCCCGGACTTTACACAGATACGCAGTATTTT.

This clone came up a few times. The V gene is TRBV19, the J gene TRBJ1-6; D remains ambiguous. V lost 8 bases and J lost 8, with 16 bases in between. The CDR3 runs 14 residues. Looked up from germline, CDR1 is LNHDA and CDR2 is SQIVND (reference sequence). This CDR3 reads CASGLGWVDSPLHF. In DNA form, the CDR3 reads TGTGCCAGTGGATTGGGCTGGGTGGATTCACCCCTCCACTTT. Looking up the rest from reference TRBV19 and TRBJ1-6 gives the full variable domain: DGGITQSPKYLFRKEGQNVTLSCEQNLNHDAMYWYRQDPGQGLRLIYYSQIVNDFQKGDIAEGYSVSREKKESFPLTVTSAQKNPTAFYLCASGLGWVDSPLHFGNGTRLTVT.

The chain employs TRBV5-1 and TRBJ1-4; D not resolved. CDR3 length: 13 residues. Germline CDR1 reads SGHRS; CDR2 reads YFSETQ. V lost 4 bases and J lost 4, with 8 bases in between. CDR3 bases: TGCGCCAGCAGCCCGAACGGTAATGAAAAACTGTTTTTT. It codes for CASSPNGNEKLFF.

This chain connects TRBV28 to TRBJ2-5; 8 positions match TRBD2. The CDR3 covers 14 residues. The ends lost 7 bases at V and 5 bases at J; junction bases unmatched: 9. The germline V gene encodes CDR1 MDHEN and CDR2 SYDVKM. This chain's CDR3 is CASTIGGGRETQYF. The CDR3 region has the DNA TGTGCCAGCACCATCGGGGGGGGTCGGGAGACCCAGTACTTC.

The chain has TRBV9 and TRBJ1-1; no firm D call. The CDR3 extends over 11 amino acids. V shed 4 bases and J shed 5 bases, with 6 bases lying between them. Looked up from germline, CDR1 is SGDLS and CDR2 is YYNGEE. The CDR3 reads CASSPGTEAFF. DNA for the CDR3: TGTGCCAGCAGCCCCGGGACTGAAGCTTTCTTT.

CDR3 in amino acids: CASSFPTGGNREKLFF. The CDR3 DNA sequence: TGTGCCAGCAGCTTCCCCACAGGGGGCAATCGTGAAAAACTGTTTTTT. The chain uses TRBV11-1 and TRBJ1-4; TRBD1 matches 9 bases. This CDR3 is 16 amino acids long. V was clipped by 3 bases and J by 7 bases; unmatched bases: 9. The germline V gene has CDR1 SGHAT and CDR2 FQDESV (reference sequence).

The chain employs TRBV18 and TRBJ2-1; perhaps TRBD1 as D (5 bases). CDR1 KGHSH and CDR2 LQKENI come from the germline V gene. Trimming pared 3 bases from V and 13 bases from J, leaving 10 bases between. There are 11 residues in the CDR3. The DNA for the CDR3 is TGTGCCAGCTCACCTGGGGCCCTCCAGTTCTTC. Protein sequence: CASSPGALQFF.

This clone has a single count. The V call is TRBV9, the J call TRBJ1-3; D is possibly TRBD1 (5 bases). Germline V gives CDR1 SGDLS, CDR2 YYNGEE. The CDR3 runs 14 residues. Trimming removed 7 bases at V and 2 bases at J, with 13 bases between. This chain's CDR3 is CASAPGLAGNTIYF. CDR3 nucleotide sequence: TGTGCCAGCGCTCCAGGGTTAGCTGGAAACACCATATATTTT.

The rearrangement joins TRBV6-1 to TRBJ1-1; D unresolved. Germline V lookup: CDR1 MNHNS, CDR2 SASEGT. This CDR3 is built from 8 residues. The CDR3 region has the DNA TGTGCGGAGTTGGGAGCTTTCTTT. The encoded protein is CAELGAFF.

The rearrangement links TRBV7-9 to TRBJ2-3; D may be TRBD1 or TRBD2 (7 bases each). The CDR3 spans 19 residues. Trimming cost V 5 bases and J 2 bases, with 26 bases left between them. The germline V gene has CDR1 SEHNR and CDR2 FQNEAQ (reference sequence). CDR3 in DNA: TGTGCCAGCAGCCCAAGAAGACCCGGGGCAGGGGGGGACACAGATACGCAGTATTTT. Encoded protein: CASSPRRPGAGGDTDTQYF.

This chain uses TRBV2 with TRBJ2-5; 7 bases fit TRBD1. Germline V gene data show CDR1 as SNHLY and CDR2 as FYNNEI. The CDR3 length is 15 residues. Trimming took 7 bases from V and 1 from J; bases not matched to a gene: 9. This CDR3 is CASKSAGGSQETQYF. DNA of the CDR3: TGTGCCAGCAAAAGCGCAGGGGGATCCCAAGAGACCCAGTACTTC.

The V call is TRBV5-5, the J call TRBJ1-2; D perhaps matches TRBD1 (5 bases). Germline V gene sequence: CDR1 SGHKS, CDR2 YYEKEE (reference sequence). Trimming shortened V by 5 bases and J by 4 bases, and 12 bases separated the two germline ends. The CDR3 contains 13 residues. CDR3 DNA: TGTGCCAGCAGGGAGGGGATGCGCTATGGCTACACCTTC. Translating it yields CASREGMRYGYTF. The entire variable domain, with the rest obtained from reference TRBV5-5 and TRBJ1-2, is as follows: DAGVTQSPTHLIKTRGQQVTLRCSPISGHKSVSWYQQVLGQGPQFIFQYYEKEERGRGNFPDRFSARQFPNYSSELNVNALLLGDSALYLCASREGMRYGYTFGSGTRLTVV.